This T cell receptor beta chain was profiled in a study of CD8 T cells in Susac syndrome (dated by TCRdb to the late 2010s). With respect to the entire study: The study used repertoire sequencing to test whether antigen drove CD8+ T cell activation and differentiation in Susac syndrome. Broader findings and caveats from the paper: The number of individuals in the TCR sequencing and HLA analysis was recognized as being relatively small.

Peripheral blood CD8+ and CD4+ T cells from healthy donors, Susac syndrome patients and multiple sclerosis patients were profiled by high-throughput TCR beta sequencing. Multiple sclerosis controls were treatment-naive patients with stable or active relapsing-remitting disease fulfilling revised McDonald criteria. Bulk CD8+ and CD4+ T cells were purified by magnetic negative isolation, while CD8+ TEMRA cells were enriched using FACS. Blood was drawn into EDTA tubes, processed within 24 hours, and PBMCs were isolated by density gradient centrifugation. PBMCs destined for TCR sequencing were cryopreserved in liquid nitrogen and later thawed in a 37 °C water bath. Purity of sorted or isolated CD4+, CD8+ and CD8+ TEMRA cells was at least 90%. RNA was extracted with the RNeasy kit and roughly 0.45 to 1 ug was reverse transcribed using random hexamers. TCR beta CDR3 regions were amplified with the immunoSEQ multiplex PCR assay covering 54 Vbeta and 13 Jbeta segments. Bias from PCR amplification was corrected by using a synthetic template baseline for primer optimization and for computational correction. On the authors' methods: Reads were assigned to V, D and J genes according to IMGT and analyzed in immunoSEQ Analyzer, with only productive sequences retained. Clonality was calculated as one minus the Shannon entropy normalized by log2 of the number of productive unique sequences. For each patient and control, public and private clones were evaluated within the 100 most prevalent clones. Susac-specific clones were defined as absent from healthy and MS cohorts, 1052 published viral clones and other ImmuneACCESS disease sequences. Clones were called with MiXCR by TCRdb after fastp trimmed the public reads at Q25, and only in-frame beta chains were retained. Merged by CDR3 protein, the rows form single entries marked with the most common genes and DNA. The V and J calls, along with clone size, are taken from TCRdb and not from the paper's own processing. Recorded for this sample are 180,000 or so distinct CDR3 sequences; nearly 97% of them occurred a single time. The ten largest clones take up approximately 0.088% of the sample.

Concerning this clonotype itself: Its antigen remains undetermined. The input lacks base qualities; no much larger clone sits a single base away.

The clonotype comes from a human donor with multiple sclerosis. Source material: CD4+ T cells from PBMCs.

The CDR3 region has the sequence CASSTLDRDNSPLHF. The nucleotides are TGTGCCAGCAGCACCCTGGACAGAGATAATTCACCCCTCCACTTT. The chain employs TRBV6-2 or TRBV6-3 and TRBJ1-6, with a tentative D gene TRBD1 over 6 matching bases. V and J lose 6 bases and 5 bases, and a span of 14 bases separates them. Per the germline V gene, MNHEY is the CDR1 and SVGEGT is the CDR2. The CDR3 runs 15 residues from the cysteine to the phenylalanine. Only the CDR3 part of the read is kept: 45 bases, read in frame from the first base.